Here is one T cell receptor beta chain with its context. Its antigen is as yet unknown. The V end lost 7 bases, the J end lost 6 bases, and 13 bases lay between the germline ends. Germline V CDR1 and CDR2: SNHLY, FYNNEI. This CDR3 has 13 residues. These data come from a study of vaccination effects on CD4 cells after COVID-19. Turning to the study itself: Post-vaccine draws lagged the second dose by a median of 72 days.

ViraFEST expansion of antigen-specific CD4+ T cells with viral peptide pools preceded sequencing. Culture lasted 10 days before CD4+ T cell isolation. Each participant was given two doses of one vaccine (BNT162b2 or mRNA-1273). TCRdb's copy holds only in-frame clones and misses some; the assay was immunoSEQ multiplex PCR. This sample has about 31,000 clones, with 74% found just once. The clonotype was recovered from a human donor who received a COVID-19 vaccine. This specimen was CD4+ T cells from PBMCs cultured with HCoV-229E spike peptides, taken after COVID-19 vaccination. The gene calls are TRBV2 and TRBJ1-5, with D possibly being TRBD1 (6 bases). The CDR3 is CASNAGEGQPQHF. CDR3 coding DNA: TGTGCCAGCAACGCAGGGGAAGGTCAGCCCCAGCATTTT.